Below are 28 T cell receptor beta chains sequenced from a single sample in a study of blood T cell repertoires in COVID-19. Method: immunoSEQ multiplex PCR; TCRdb's copy keeps in-frame clones and lacks some. The table lists about 90,000 clones, 88% of them singletons, with 0.47% in the top ten. Source material: peripheral blood. The source of these receptors is a man between 60 and 70 years old with acute or convalescent COVID-19.

The chain links TRBV2 to TRBJ1-1; 12 positions agree with TRBD1. The CDR3 length is 15 residues. The germline V gene has CDR1 SNHLY and CDR2 FYNNEI. J lost 5 bases, V lost 2 bases, and 3 bases had no gene match. The CDR3 DNA follows: TGTGCCAGCAGTGAACCGGGACAGGGGGCGACTGAAGCTTTCTTT. Amino acids: CASSEPGQGATEAFF.

The J gene is TRBJ2-5, the V gene TRBV6-4; TRBD2 is a possible D gene (6 bases). Germline CDR1 reads MRHNA; CDR2 reads SNTAGT. The CDR3 contains 13 residues. The V end lost 5 bases, the J end lost 5 bases, and 12 bases lay between the germline ends. CDR3 DNA: TGTGCCAGCAGTCCAGGGCGGGGTGAGACCCAGTACTTC. It yields the protein CASSPGRGETQYF.

The chain uses TRBV7-8 and TRBJ1-2, with 10 nucleotides matching TRBD1. CDR1 SGHVS and CDR2 FQNEAQ come from the germline V gene. The CDR3 length is 16 residues. Unmatched junction bases numbered 10, after V lost 2 bases and J lost 7 bases. CDR3 nucleotide sequence: TGTGCCAGCAGCTTAAATAGTGGGACAGGGGTGGCTGGCTACACCTTC. The encoded protein is CASSLNSGTGVAGYTF.

The chain employs TRBV6-2 or TRBV6-3 and TRBJ1-1; 9 bases match TRBD1. CDR1 and CDR2 (germline): MNHEY, SVGEGT. The V gene end was trimmed by 0 bases and the J gene end by 2 bases; junction bases not matched to a gene: 7. This CDR3 contains 17 residues. This CDR3 reads CASSYSRDRVINTEAFF. The CDR3 bases are TGTGCCAGCAGTTACTCCCGGGACAGGGTTATTAACACTGAAGCTTTCTTT.

The chain has TRBV3-1 (or the pseudogene TRBV3-2) and TRBJ1-5; TRBD1 agrees at 8 bases. The trim removed 1 base at V and 0 bases at J, leaving 2 bases unmatched. Germline values: CDR1 LGHDT, CDR2 YNNKEL (reference sequence). This CDR3 is 16 amino acids long. The CDR3 DNA is TGTGCCAGCAGCCAAGGGACAGGGTATAGCAATCAGCCCCAGCATTTT. Amino acids: CASSQGTGYSNQPQHF.

The chain combines TRBV12-3 or TRBV12-4 with TRBJ2-5, with TRBD2 matching over 7 bases. The V and J ends lost 3 bases and 4 bases, in that order; junction bases with no gene match: 2. There are 13 residues in the CDR3. The CDR3 protein is CASSLAGVETQYF. CDR3 nucleotide sequence: TGTGCCAGCAGTTTGGCGGGGGTAGAGACCCAGTACTTC.

The chain has TRBV28 and TRBJ2-2; 7 bases are shared with TRBD1. The CDR3 contains 14 residues. The germline CDR1 and CDR2 sequences are MDHEN and SYDVKM. J was trimmed by 4 bases and V by 7 bases; bases with no gene match: 6. CDR3 nucleotides: TGTGCCAGCACCCTCACAGGGGTCACCGGGGAGCTGTTTTTT. Protein product: CASTLTGVTGELFF.

V gene TRBV7-2 combines with J gene TRBJ2-1; D perhaps matches TRBD1 (5 bases). CDR3 length: 16 amino acids. Germline V gene data show CDR1 as SGHTA and CDR2 as FQGNSA. The V gene lost 5 bases and the J gene lost 4 bases, with 18 bases spanning the gap. CDR3 in amino acids: CASSPSRNRPYNEQFF. The CDR3 region has the DNA TGTGCCAGCAGCCCTTCCCGAAACAGGCCGTACAATGAGCAGTTCTTC.

This chain joins TRBV29-1 and TRBJ1-6; TRBD1 matches 10 bases. CDR3 length: 13 amino acids. Germline V gene data show CDR1 as SQVTM and CDR2 as ANQGSEA. The ends lost 5 bases at V and 10 bases at J; junction bases unmatched: 5. The CDR3 loop is CSVSRDRGSPLHF. The CDR3 DNA reads as TGCAGCGTTAGCCGGGACAGGGGATCACCCCTCCACTTT.

The gene calls are TRBV7-9 and TRBJ1-2; D unclear. Trimming took off 6 bases at V and 1 base at J, with 9 bases between the two ends. The germline V gene encodes CDR1 SEHNR and CDR2 FQNEAQ (reference sequence). The CDR3 is 13 residues long. As DNA, the CDR3 is TGTGCCAGCAGTCTAGGTTTTAACTATGGCTACACCTTC. Its protein product is CASSLGFNYGYTF. Complete variable domain (other parts from reference TRBV7-9 and TRBJ1-2): DTGVSQNPRHKITKRGQNVTFRCDPISEHNRLYWYRQTLGQGPEFLTYFQNEAQLEKSRLLSDRFSAERPKGSFSTLEIQRTEQGDSAMYLCASSLGFNYGYTFGSGTRLTVV.

V usage is TRBV7-9 and J usage is TRBJ1-2; D is perhaps TRBD1 (5 bases). Trimming took off 1 base at V and 6 bases at J, with 12 bases between the two ends. The germline V gene encodes CDR1 SEHNR and CDR2 FQNEAQ (reference sequence). The length of the CDR3 is 14 residues. The CDR3 is CASSLGPGRDGYTF. CDR3 in DNA: TGTGCCAGCAGCTTAGGCCCAGGGAGGGATGGCTACACCTTC. Full variable domain (remainder filled in from reference TRBV7-9 and TRBJ1-2): DTGVSQNPRHKITKRGQNVTFRCDPISEHNRLYWYRQTLGQGPEFLTYFQNEAQLEKSRLLSDRFSAERPKGSFSTLEIQRTEQGDSAMYLCASSLGPGRDGYTFGSGTRLTVV.

This chain uses TRBV10-2 with TRBJ1-2; 9 bases line up with TRBD1. CDR3 length: 17 amino acids. CDR1 and CDR2 from the germline V gene are WSHSY and SAAADI. The trim removed 2 bases at V and 5 bases at J, leaving 12 bases unmatched. CDR3 amino acids: CASSERMGQGMTYGYTF. Written as DNA, the CDR3 is TGCGCCAGCAGTGAGCGAATGGGACAGGGCATGACTTATGGCTACACCTTC.

In regard to this clone: Distinct nucleotide sequences in the sample also encode this CDR3. The chain joins TRBV2 to TRBJ2-3; D is possibly TRBD2 (5 bases). The CDR3 has 15 amino acids. In germline, CDR1 is SNHLY, CDR2 FYNNEI. V shed 2 bases and J shed 0 bases, with 9 bases lying between them. In DNA, the CDR3 is TGTGCCAGCAGTGAAATCGGGGTTAGCACAGATACGCAGTATTTT. Translated: CASSEIGVSTDTQYF.

The V and J genes are TRBV19 and TRBJ2-5; 8 nucleotides line up with TRBD2. The length of the CDR3 is 14 residues. Germline loops: CDR1 LNHDA, CDR2 SQIVND (reference sequence). V lost 4 bases and J lost 2; bases outside the gene matches: 3. The CDR3 spells CASSTLAAQETQYF. The CDR3 bases are TGTGCCAGTAGTACACTAGCGGCTCAAGAGACCCAGTACTTC.

The V gene is TRBV30, the J gene TRBJ1-1; D gene unclear. The V and J ends lost 1 base and 0 bases respectively, with 3 bases between them. The germline CDR1 and CDR2 sequences are GTSNPN and SVGIG (reference sequence). The CDR3 is made up of 12 amino acids. The CDR3 sequence is CAWSDMNTEAFF. For the CDR3, the DNA is TGTGCCTGGAGTGATATGAACACTGAAGCTTTCTTT.

V usage is TRBV27 and J usage is TRBJ2-5, with 11 bases fitting TRBD1. CDR3 length: 15 residues. Looked up from germline, CDR1 is MNHEY and CDR2 is SMNVEV (reference sequence). V gave up 0 bases and J gave up 7 bases; unmatched junction bases: 4. The CDR3 nucleotides are TGTGCCAGCAGTTTATCCGGGACAGGGGGGGGGACCCAGTACTTC. This codes for CASSLSGTGGGTQYF.

This clone showed up just a few times. The chain is built from TRBV6-1 and TRBJ1-6; 12 bases align to TRBD1. J was trimmed by 7 bases and V by 0 bases; bases with no gene match: 13. Germline-derived CDR1 and CDR2 are MNHNS and SASEGT. The CDR3 runs 20 residues. The CDR3 region is CASSEASVLGQGARNSPLHF. For the CDR3, the DNA is TGTGCCAGCAGTGAAGCCTCAGTTTTGGGACAGGGGGCACGGAATTCACCCCTCCACTTT.

This clone was seen a few times. The V call is TRBV5-1, the J call TRBJ2-1; 7 nucleotides align to TRBD2. Germline CDR1 is SGHRS and CDR2 is YFSETQ. With 2 bases clipped from V and 5 bases from J, the junction kept 4 bases outside the gene matches. The length of the CDR3 is 14 residues. Here the CDR3 DNA reads TGCGCCAGCAGCTTATCAGCGGGAAACAATGAGCAGTTCTTC. Translated: CASSLSAGNNEQFF.

The rearrangement links TRBV5-4 to TRBJ2-1, with a possible D match to TRBD2 (5 bases). The V end was cut by 5 bases, the J end by 9 bases, with 21 bases between. Germline values: CDR1 SGHNT, CDR2 YYREEE (reference sequence). This CDR3 region has 15 residues. The CDR3 DNA follows: TGTGCCAGCAGTAAGGATGGAGGCCTCGGAGGTGAGCAGTTCTTC. Residues: CASSKDGGLGGEQFF.

The chain links TRBV12-3 or TRBV12-4 to TRBJ1-5; D ambiguous. Deletions cut 2 bases from V and 4 bases from J, with 6 bases between. The CDR3 contains 13 residues. This CDR3 reads CASSLRGNQPQHF. CDR3 bases: TGTGCCAGCAGTTTACGAGGTAATCAGCCCCAGCATTTT.

This sequence joins TRBV29-1 and TRBJ2-1; 10 nucleotides agree with TRBD2. Germline V gene lookup returns CDR1 SQVTM and CDR2 ANQGSEA. Trimming cost V 3 bases and J 4 bases; bases outside gene matches: 6. The CDR3 runs to 15 residues. CDR3 protein: CSVERLAGEYNEQFF. CDR3 coding DNA: TGCAGCGTTGAGAGGCTAGCGGGAGAGTACAATGAGCAGTTCTTC.

This chain connects TRBV6-5 to TRBJ2-5; 9 bases map to TRBD1. Trimming took 5 bases from V and 5 from J; bases not matched to a gene: 6. There are 14 residues in the CDR3. Germline V gene data show CDR1 as MNHEY and CDR2 as SVGAGI. CDR3 amino acids: CASSRGTGMETQYF. CDR3 sequence (DNA): TGTGCCAGCAGTCGTGGGACAGGGATGGAGACCCAGTACTTC.

Turning to this clone: A read error may produce the germline difference seen at one junction end. The chain is built from TRBV5-6 and TRBJ1-2, with TRBD1 matching over 7 bases. Per the germline V gene, CDR1 is SGHDT and CDR2 is YYEEEE. The CDR3 totals 12 residues. CDR3 sequence: CASSFLGTALSF. The CDR3 DNA follows: TGTGCCAGCAGCTTTCTCGGGACAGCGCTGTCCTTC.

The V and J genes are TRBV18 and TRBJ2-5, with 7 bases that match TRBD2. This CDR3 comprises 15 residues. Trimming removed 3 bases from V and 2 bases from J; junction bases left unmatched: 6. Germline assignment: CDR1 KGHSH and CDR2 LQKENI. The CDR3 DNA follows: TGTGCCAGCTCACCGGCTAGCGGTTTACAAGAGACCCAGTACTTC. Residues: CASSPASGLQETQYF.

The chain uses TRBV5-1 and TRBJ2-7; TRBD1 might be the D (6 bases). The CDR3 loop spans 15 amino acids. V gave up 2 bases and J gave up 0 bases, with 12 bases separating them. Germline CDR1 and CDR2: SGHRS and YFSETQ. The CDR3 loop reads CASSFGTSTSYEQYF. CDR3 DNA: TGCGCCAGCAGCTTTGGGACATCAACCTCCTACGAGCAGTACTTC.

The V call is TRBV2, the J call TRBJ1-2, with 8 bases fitting TRBD1. The germline V gene has CDR1 SNHLY and CDR2 FYNNEI. This CDR3 region has 14 residues. V was clipped by 1 base and J by 3 bases; unmatched bases: 1. CDR3 region: CASSEDRGDYGYTF. The CDR3 DNA sequence: TGTGCCAGCAGTGAAGACAGGGGGGACTATGGCTACACCTTC.

The gene calls are TRBV29-1 and TRBJ2-1; TRBD1 aligns across 11 bases. The CDR3 sequence is 15 residues long. Trimming removed 1 base from V and 12 bases from J; junction bases left unmatched: 11. Germline V gene sequence: CDR1 SQVTM, CDR2 ANQGSEA. For the CDR3, the DNA is TGCAGCGTTGAAGCCCGGACAGGGGGCCAAGGAGTGCAGTTCTTC. Protein: CSVEARTGGQGVQFF.

The chain combines TRBV10-1 with TRBJ2-3; 9 nucleotides line up with TRBD1. Losses at the gene ends were 2 bases for V and 4 bases for J; bases not matched to a gene: 7. This CDR3 has 16 residues. Germline CDR1 reads WNHNN; CDR2 reads SYGVQD (reference sequence). CDR3 nucleotides: TGCGCCAGCAGTGAGGAGGGACAGGGATTGGCAGATACGCAGTATTTT. Its translation is CASSEEGQGLADTQYF.